Listed below are T cell receptor beta chains from one sample, sequenced in a study of blood T cell repertoires in COVID-19. Here immunoSEQ multiplex PCR was the method, and the copy in TCRdb shows in-frame clones only, minus some. The sample comprises 54,000 or so clones, roughly 86% of which are singletons, and around 24% rests with the top ten. Material: peripheral blood. The source is a woman of 80 years or more with acute or convalescent COVID-19. CDR3s include the opening cysteine and the closing phenylalanine or tryptophan. D genes are given only for firm matches. A row's size may be missing; if present it is once, few, many or a size class.

V gene,clone size,J gene,D gene,CDR3 protein,CDR3 DNA
TRBV14,NA,TRBJ2-7,NA,CASSQSRGEQYF,TGTGCCAGCAGCCAATCCAGGGGCGAGCAGTACTTC
TRBV14,NA,TRBJ2-5,TRBD1,CASRLQGVETQYF,TGTGCCAGCAGGCTACAGGGGGTCGAGACCCAGTACTTC
TRBV18,NA,TRBJ2-5,NA,CASSPLQETQYF,TGTGCCAGCTCACCACTACAAGAGACCCAGTACTTC
TRBV3-1/TRBV3-2,NA,TRBJ2-3,TRBD2,CASSQVRTSGTDTQYF,TGTGCCAGCAGCCAAGTCCGGACTAGCGGCACAGATACGCAGTATTTT
TRBV6-1,NA,TRBJ1-6,TRBD1,CASSGGSGTGLRDLHF,TGTGCCAGCAGTGGGGGATCCGGGACAGGGTTGCGGGACCTCCACTTT
TRBV5-6,NA,TRBJ1-4,NA,CASSLDSNEKLFF,TGTGCCAGCAGCTTGGACAGTAATGAAAAACTGTTTTTT
TRBV5-1,NA,TRBJ2-5,TRBD1,CASSSRQGSETQYF,TGCGCCAGCAGCTCTCGACAGGGATCCGAGACCCAGTACTTC
TRBV18,NA,TRBJ1-6,TRBD1,CASSPGTGDNSPLHF,TGTGCCAGCTCACCAGGGACAGGGGATAATTCACCCCTCCACTTT
TRBV30,NA,TRBJ1-1,NA,CAWSRSNTEAFF,TGTGCCTGGAGTCGTTCGAACACTGAAGCTTTCTTT
TRBV7-9,once,TRBJ1-2,TRBD1,CASSLSNRGAGYTF,TGTGCCAGCAGCTTAAGTAACAGGGGGGCTGGCTACACCTTC
TRBV27,NA,TRBJ2-1,TRBD2,CASQGRSGIWNEQFF,TGTGCCAGCCAGGGACGAAGCGGGATCTGGAATGAGCAGTTCTTC
TRBV5-1,NA,TRBJ2-5,NA,CASSLQGYPGETQYF,TGCGCCAGCAGCCTTCAGGGATATCCCGGGGAGACCCAGTACTTC
TRBV2,NA,TRBJ2-1,TRBD2,CASRDYSGRADHEQFF,TGTGCCAGCAGGGATTATAGCGGGAGGGCCGACCATGAGCAGTTCTTC
TRBV3-1/TRBV3-2,NA,TRBJ2-1,TRBD2,CASWASSGSYNEQFF,TGTGCCAGCTGGGCCTCGAGCGGGAGCTACAATGAGCAGTTCTTC
TRBV6-6,NA,TRBJ1-2,NA,CASGRVGGEGYTF,TGTGCCAGCGGCCGGGTAGGGGGGGAAGGCTACACCTTC
TRBV5-1,NA,TRBJ1-6,TRBD1,CASSLLTGGNSPLHF,TGCGCCAGCAGCTTGCTAACAGGGGGTAATTCACCCCTCCACTTT
TRBV5-1,NA,TRBJ2-5,TRBD2,CASSPAGAGQETQYF,TGCGCCAGCAGCCCAGCGGGAGCCGGGCAAGAGACCCAGTACTTC
TRBV24-1,NA,TRBJ2-1,TRBD2,CATRRPLGLAEGDNEQFF,TGTGCCACCAGGCGACCGTTAGGACTAGCGGAGGGGGATAATGAGCAGTTCTTC
TRBV11-2,NA,TRBJ2-7,TRBD2,CASSLLSGGDYEQYF,TGTGCCAGCAGCTTACTTAGCGGGGGAGACTACGAGCAGTACTTC
TRBV11-2,once,TRBJ2-1,TRBD2,CASSRRLADSYNEQFF,TGTGCCAGCAGCCGAAGACTAGCGGACTCCTACAATGAGCAGTTCTTC
TRBV21-1,NA,TRBJ2-5,NA,CASPPKKTSGSWQTQYF,TGTGCCAGCCCGCCGAAAAAAACTAGCGGGAGTTGGCAGACCCAGTACTTC
TRBV7-3,NA,TRBJ2-2,TRBD1,CASSQGQTTGELFF,TGTGCCAGCAGCCAGGGACAGACCACCGGGGAGCTGTTTTTT